Detailed here is one T cell receptor beta chain. Which antigen it targets is not known. Base quality data are lacking; no much larger clone is found one base away. The immunoSEQ Assay, a bias-controlled multiplex PCR, was used to amplify TCRbeta CDR3 regions from genomic DNA. In the authors' own workflow: The number of nucleated cells in each sample was estimated from the amplification of reference gene primers within the assay. Sequence reads were collapsed and filtered to measure the absolute abundance of every unique TCRbeta CDR3 rearrangement. For each sample, productive Simpson clonality was calculated as the square root of Simpson's diversity index across productive rearrangements. TCRdb took this table from immuneACCESS and kept in-frame rearrangements with V and J called. Such tables lack part of the clones; where checked against another copy, unresolved V genes explain under half of the gap, and the rest is unexplained. That table is the source of V, J and clone size, and D and trimming were worked out from the DNA. The sample table lists roughly 200,000 clones, about 83% of them with a count of one. The ten largest clones add up to roughly 9.4% of the sample.

The data were taken from a study of blood T cell repertoires in COVID-19 (dated by TCRdb to between 2020 and 2021). Regarding the complete study: Collaborator samples came from the United States, Italy and Spain and covered acute and convalescent phases of COVID-19. Nearly every sample came with metadata listing a de-identified subject ID, COVID-19 status, age in years and sex. The samples were drawn from the first 160 participants of the ongoing ImmuneRACE study and from more than 1,000 subjects provided by 6 global collaborators. Deeply sampled blood TCRbeta repertoires from subjects exposed to, actively infected with, or recovered from COVID-19 were included in the dataset. The material from the prospective study consisted of cDNA or gDNA derived from T cells, B-cell-depleted T cells, or PBMCs. Where available, HLA class I and class II types were obtained from metadata supplied by the sample provider rather than from assay-based typing. A freely available public database, intended as a resource for researchers studying the immune response to SARS-CoV-2, is where the repertoires were released.

General findings and caveats noted by the study authors: The amount of clinical and demographic metadata varied by source and participant and was provided uncurated.

Each collaborating institution followed its own protocols to collect whole blood in K2EDTA tubes. For TCRbeta analysis, collaborator samples were shipped as frozen whole blood, as isolated PBMCs, or as DNA extracted from either sample type. Trimming takes 4 bases off V and 2 bases off J; junction bases not matched to a gene: 3. The CDR3 covers 14 residues, taking in both the cysteine and the phenylalanine. Only the CDR3 DNA stays, 42 bases, in frame from base 1. The germline V gene (reference sequence) yields SGHNT for CDR1 and YYREEE for CDR2. The sequence is built from TRBV5-4 and TRBJ2-3, and 8 bases in between align with TRBD1. The receptor was isolated from a man in his forties with active or convalescent COVID-19. The sequenced sample was peripheral blood. CDR3 region: CASSGQGTTDTQYF. The DNA is TGTGCCAGCAGCGGACAGGGAACCACAGATACGCAGTATTTT.